One T cell receptor (beta chain) is described in this entry. Its antigen is unknown. The source of the sample is a study of cytomegalovirus exposure and HLA in healthy donors. Study summary: In an early release, HLA-typed donors contributed tens of millions of unique TCR sequences.

PCR used 60 Vbeta primers and 13 Jbeta primers. Some clones are missing from TCRdb's copy, which holds only in-frame ones; the method was immunoSEQ multiplex PCR. The sample shows 200,000 to 250,000 clones, 80% to 85% of them seen only once. Despite likely unrecorded immune exposures, the donors were nominally healthy at the time of sampling. Germline V gene lookup returns CDR1 SGHRS and CDR2 YFSETQ. V was pared by 0 bases and J by 8 bases, with 18 bases between. This CDR3 contains 16 residues. Study findings and constraints: Sequence variants that were highly shared formed a cluster that was likely a sequencing artifact.

Sequenced input: PBMCs. The genes are TRBV5-1 and TRBJ2-1; possible D gene TRBD2, 5 bases. This TCR was recovered from a boy between 2 and 15 years old in good health and CMV-seronegative. CDR3 region: CASSLGLAVLSDEQFF. The CDR3 DNA sequence: TGCGCCAGCAGCTTGGGGCTAGCCGTCCTTTCCGATGAGCAGTTCTTC.